Reported below is one T cell receptor (beta chain). The antigen remains unidentified. These data originate in a study of long-term antiretroviral therapy in people with HIV. Turning to the study itself: Collection dates of the earliest samples fall about a decade before the 2015 immediate-ART recommendation.

The authors ran the immunoSEQ assay, v3.0, at survey level. Produced via immunoSEQ multiplex PCR; TCRdb's table is partial and in-frame only. Among 20,000 to 25,000 clones, about four fifths were seen once, and the ten largest hold about 6%. The germline CDR1 and CDR2 sequences are LNHNV and YYDKDF (reference sequence). This CDR3 is built from 14 residues. V lost 1 base and J 0 bases, leaving 6 bases between the germline ends. Study findings and constraints: Pre-ART clonal expansions dominated every time point's repertoire. Blood collection from the mid-2000s to the late 2010s possibly occurred under older ART regimens.

Every donor contributed at least one pre-ART and at least two post-ART PBMC samples. This specimen was unsorted PBMCs, taken 0.7 years before starting antiretroviral therapy. The chain joins TRBV15 to TRBJ1-1; no reliable D call. This receptor was identified in a man younger than 40 with HIV. CDR3 bases: TGTGCCACCAGCAGAGGCAAGTTGAACACTGAAGCTTTCTTT. It translates to CATSRGKLNTEAFF.